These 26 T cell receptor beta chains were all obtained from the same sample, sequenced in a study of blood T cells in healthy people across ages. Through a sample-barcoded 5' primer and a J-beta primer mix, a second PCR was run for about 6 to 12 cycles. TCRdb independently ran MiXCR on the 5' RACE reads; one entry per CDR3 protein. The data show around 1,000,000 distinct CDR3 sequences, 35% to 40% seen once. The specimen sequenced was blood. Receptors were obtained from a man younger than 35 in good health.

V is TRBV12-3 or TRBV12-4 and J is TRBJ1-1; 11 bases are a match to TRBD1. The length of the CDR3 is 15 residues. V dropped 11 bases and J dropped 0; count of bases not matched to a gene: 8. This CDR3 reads CAGIRDRGMNTEAFF. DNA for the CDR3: TGTGCCGGCATACGGGACAGGGGGATGAACACTGAAGCTTTCTTT.

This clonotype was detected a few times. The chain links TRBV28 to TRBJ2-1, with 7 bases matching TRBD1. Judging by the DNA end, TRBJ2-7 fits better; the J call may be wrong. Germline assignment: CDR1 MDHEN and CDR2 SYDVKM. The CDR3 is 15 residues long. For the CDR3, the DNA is TGTGCCAGCAGTTCGGGACAGTTCTCCTACAATGAGCAGTACTTC. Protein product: CASSSGQFSYNEQYF.

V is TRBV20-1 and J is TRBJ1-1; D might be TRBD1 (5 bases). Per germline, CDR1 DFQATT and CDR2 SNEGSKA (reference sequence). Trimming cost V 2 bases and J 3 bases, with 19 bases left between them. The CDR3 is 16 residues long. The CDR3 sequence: CSARPMMTGGDTEAFF. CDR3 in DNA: TGCAGTGCTAGACCTATGATGACCGGGGGGGACACTGAAGCTTTCTTT.

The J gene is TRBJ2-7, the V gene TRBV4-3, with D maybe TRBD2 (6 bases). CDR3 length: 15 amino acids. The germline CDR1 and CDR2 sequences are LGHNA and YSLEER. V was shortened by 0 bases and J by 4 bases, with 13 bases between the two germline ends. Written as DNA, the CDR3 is TGCGCCAGCAGCCAAGATCCCGGGGACTCGTACGAGCAGTACTTC. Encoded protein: CASSQDPGDSYEQYF.

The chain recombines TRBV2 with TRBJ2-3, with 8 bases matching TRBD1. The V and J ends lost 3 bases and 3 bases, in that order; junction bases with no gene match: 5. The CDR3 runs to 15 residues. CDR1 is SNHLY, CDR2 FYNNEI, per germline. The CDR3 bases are TGTGCCAGCAGTGATGACAGGGGATGGACAGATACGCAGTATTTT. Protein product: CASSDDRGWTDTQYF.

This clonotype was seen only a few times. The CDR3 nucleotides read TGCAGTGCTGGCCGCAGAGTCGATGAAGCTTTCTTT. As protein: CSAGRRVDEAFF. The chain combines TRBV20-1 with TRBJ1-1; D is unclear. The V gene lost 5 bases and the J gene lost 7 bases, with 14 bases spanning the gap. CDR1 is DFQATT and CDR2 is SNEGSKA in the germline V gene (reference sequence). This CDR3 is built from 12 residues.

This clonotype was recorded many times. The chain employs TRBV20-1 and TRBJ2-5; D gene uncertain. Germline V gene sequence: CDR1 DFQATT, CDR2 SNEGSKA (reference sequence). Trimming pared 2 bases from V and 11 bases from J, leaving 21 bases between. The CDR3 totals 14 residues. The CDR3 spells CSARSVLPHNEQYF. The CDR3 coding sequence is TGCAGTGCTAGATCCGTCCTCCCCCACAATGAGCAGTACTTC.

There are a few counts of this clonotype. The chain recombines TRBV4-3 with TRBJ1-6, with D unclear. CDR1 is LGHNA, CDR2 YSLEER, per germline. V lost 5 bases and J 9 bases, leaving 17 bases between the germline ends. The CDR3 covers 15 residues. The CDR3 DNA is TGCGCCAGCAGCTCGGACTCCTCTACTAGTTCACCCCTCCACTTT. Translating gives CASSSDSSTSSPLHF.

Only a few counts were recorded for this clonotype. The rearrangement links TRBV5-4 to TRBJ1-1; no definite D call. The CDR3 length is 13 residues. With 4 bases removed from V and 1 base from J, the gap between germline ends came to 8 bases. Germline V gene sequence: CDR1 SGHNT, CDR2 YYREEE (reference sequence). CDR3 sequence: CASSGIGNTEAFF. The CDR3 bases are TGTGCCAGCAGCGGAATAGGGAACACTGAAGCTTTCTTT.

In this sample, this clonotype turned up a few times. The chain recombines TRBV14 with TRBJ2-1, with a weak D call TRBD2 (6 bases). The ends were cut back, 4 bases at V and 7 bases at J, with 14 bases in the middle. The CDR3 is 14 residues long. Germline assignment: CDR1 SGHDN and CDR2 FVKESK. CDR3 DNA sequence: TGTGCCAGCAGCCCCGACTTGCGGGGAAATGAGCAGTTCTTC. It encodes CASSPDLRGNEQFF.

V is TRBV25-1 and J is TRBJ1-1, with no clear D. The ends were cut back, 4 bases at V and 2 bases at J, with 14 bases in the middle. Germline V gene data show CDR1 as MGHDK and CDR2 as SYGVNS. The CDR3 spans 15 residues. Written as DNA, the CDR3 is TGTGCCAGCAGTGGAGGAGGGCGGATTAACACTGAAGCTTTCTTT. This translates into CASSGGGRINTEAFF.

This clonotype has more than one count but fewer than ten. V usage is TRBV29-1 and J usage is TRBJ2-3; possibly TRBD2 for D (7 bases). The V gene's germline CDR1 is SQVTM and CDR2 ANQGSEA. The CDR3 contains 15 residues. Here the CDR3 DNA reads TGCACCTCCTCCTTAGGGGGGGGTTCCGCAGATACGCAGTATTTT. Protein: CTSSLGGGSADTQYF.

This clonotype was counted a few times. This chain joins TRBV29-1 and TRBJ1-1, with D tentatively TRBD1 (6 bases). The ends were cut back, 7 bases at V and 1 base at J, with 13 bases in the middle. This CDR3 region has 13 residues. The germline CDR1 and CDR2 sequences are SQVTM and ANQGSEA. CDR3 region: CSALRTENTEAFF. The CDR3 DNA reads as TGCAGCGCCCTTAGGACAGAGAACACTGAAGCTTTCTTT.

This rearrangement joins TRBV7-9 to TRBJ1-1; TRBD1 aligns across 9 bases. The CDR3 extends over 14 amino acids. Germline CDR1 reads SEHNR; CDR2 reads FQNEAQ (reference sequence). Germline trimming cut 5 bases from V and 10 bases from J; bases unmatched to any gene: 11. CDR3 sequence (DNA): TGTGCCAGCAGCGCGACCGCCGACAGGGGGGGAGCTTTCTTT. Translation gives CASSATADRGGAFF. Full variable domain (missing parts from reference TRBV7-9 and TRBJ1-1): DTGVSQNPRHKITKRGQNVTFRCDPISEHNRLYWYRQTLGQGPEFLTYFQNEAQLEKSRLLSDRFSAERPKGSFSTLEIQRTEQGDSAMYLCASSATADRGGAFFGQGTRLTVV.

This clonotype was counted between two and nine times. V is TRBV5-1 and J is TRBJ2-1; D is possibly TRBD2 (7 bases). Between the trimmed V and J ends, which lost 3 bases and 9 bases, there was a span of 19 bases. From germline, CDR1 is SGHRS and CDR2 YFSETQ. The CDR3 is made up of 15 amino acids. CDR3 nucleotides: TGCGCCAGCAGCTACGCTAGGGGGGGATTGTCTGAGCAGTTCTTC. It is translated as CASSYARGGLSEQFF.

CDR3 protein: CASSFGQGSTAFF. The CDR3, as DNA: TGTGCCAGCAGCTTCGGACAGGGGAGTACAGCTTTCTTT. The V call is TRBV12-3 or TRBV12-4, the J call TRBJ1-1; TRBD1 matches at 9 bases. This CDR3 comprises 13 residues. With 6 bases clipped from V and 10 bases from J, the junction kept 9 bases outside the gene matches.

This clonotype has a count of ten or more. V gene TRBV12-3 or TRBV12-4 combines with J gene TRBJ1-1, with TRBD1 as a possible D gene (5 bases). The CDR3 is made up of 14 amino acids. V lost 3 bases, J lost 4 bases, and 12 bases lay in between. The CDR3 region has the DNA TGTGCCAGCAGTTTTGGGCAGGGTAGCACTGAAGCTTTCTTT. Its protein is CASSFGQGSTEAFF.

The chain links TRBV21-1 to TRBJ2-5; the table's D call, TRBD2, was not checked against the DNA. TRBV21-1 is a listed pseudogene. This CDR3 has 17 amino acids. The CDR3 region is CASSTTGGGGGHNEQYF. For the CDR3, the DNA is TGTGCCAGCAGTACCACGGGAGGGGGGGGAGGTCACAATGAGCAGTACTTC.

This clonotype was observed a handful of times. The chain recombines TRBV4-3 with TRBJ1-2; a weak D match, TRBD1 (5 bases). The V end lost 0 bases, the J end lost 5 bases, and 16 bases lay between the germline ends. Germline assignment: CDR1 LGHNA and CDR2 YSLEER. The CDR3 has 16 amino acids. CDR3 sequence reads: CASSQDFGRVGYGYTF. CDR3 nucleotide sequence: TGCGCCAGCAGCCAAGATTTCGGCAGGGTCGGGTATGGCTACACCTTC.

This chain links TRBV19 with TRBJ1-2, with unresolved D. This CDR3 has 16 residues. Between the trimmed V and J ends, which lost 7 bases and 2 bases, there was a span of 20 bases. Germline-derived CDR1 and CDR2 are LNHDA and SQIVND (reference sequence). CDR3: CASISFQAAPNYGYTF. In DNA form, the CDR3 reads TGTGCCAGTATATCGTTCCAGGCGGCCCCAAACTATGGCTACACCTTC.

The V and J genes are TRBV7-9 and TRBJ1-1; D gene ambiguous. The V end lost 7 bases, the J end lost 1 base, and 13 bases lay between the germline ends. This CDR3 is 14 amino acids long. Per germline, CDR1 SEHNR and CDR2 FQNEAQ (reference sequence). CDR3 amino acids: CASTHPDGNTEAFF. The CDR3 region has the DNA TGTGCCAGCACCCATCCCGACGGGAACACTGAAGCTTTCTTT.

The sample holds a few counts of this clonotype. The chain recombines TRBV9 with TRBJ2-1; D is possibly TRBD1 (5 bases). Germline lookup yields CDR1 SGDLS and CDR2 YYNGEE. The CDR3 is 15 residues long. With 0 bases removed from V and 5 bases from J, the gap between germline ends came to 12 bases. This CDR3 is CASSVEQVPNNEQFF. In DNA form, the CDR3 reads TGTGCCAGCAGCGTAGAACAGGTCCCAAACAATGAGCAGTTCTTC.

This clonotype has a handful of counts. The CDR3 sequence is CASLLRTSGIKNIQYF. CDR3 coding DNA: TGTGCCAGCCTCCTGCGGACTAGCGGAATCAAAAACATTCAGTACTTC. The chain is built from TRBV2 and TRBJ2-4, with 10 bases that match TRBD2. J was trimmed by 3 bases and V by 8 bases; bases with no gene match: 10. The CDR3 extends over 16 amino acids. Germline assignment: CDR1 SNHLY and CDR2 FYNNEI.

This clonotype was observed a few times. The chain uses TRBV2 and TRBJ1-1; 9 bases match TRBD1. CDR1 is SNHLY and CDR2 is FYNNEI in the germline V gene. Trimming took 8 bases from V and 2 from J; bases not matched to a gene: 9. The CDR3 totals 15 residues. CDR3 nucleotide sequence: TGTGCCAGCCGTCCTAGACAGGGGGGAAACACTGAAGCTTTCTTT. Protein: CASRPRQGGNTEAFF.

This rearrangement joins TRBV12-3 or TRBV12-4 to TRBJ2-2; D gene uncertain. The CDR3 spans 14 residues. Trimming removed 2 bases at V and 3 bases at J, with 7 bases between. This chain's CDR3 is CASSLRADTGELFF. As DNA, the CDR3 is TGTGCCAGCAGTTTAAGGGCAGACACCGGGGAGCTGTTTTTT.

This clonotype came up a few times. Here the CDR3 DNA reads TGTGCCAGCAGTTCGAGTAGTCCGTACCGTAGCTCCTACAATGAGCAGTTCTTC. Its translation is CASSSSSPYRSSYNEQFF. The V and J genes are TRBV12-3 or TRBV12-4 and TRBJ2-1; no reliable D call. CDR3 length equals 18 residues. Deletions cut 4 bases from V and 0 bases from J, with 19 bases between.